Following are 10 T cell receptor beta chains from one sample sequenced in a study of cytomegalovirus exposure and HLA in healthy donors. The data were produced by immunoSEQ multiplex PCR, yet TCRdb's version contains in-frame clones alone and is incomplete. In the table there are roughly 120,000 clones, about 91% of which are singletons. The sample was PBMCs. The receptor set was obtained from a man younger than 35 in good health and CMV-seronegative.

The chain couples TRBV21-1 to TRBJ2-1; the table's D call, TRBD1, has no DNA check behind it. TRBV21-1 is a pseudogene segment. The CDR3 is 19 residues long. The CDR3 sequence: CASSKLPGWTAQYGNEQFF. The CDR3 coding sequence is TGTGCCAGCAGCAAACTCCCAGGATGGACAGCACAATATGGGAATGAGCAGTTCTTC.

V and J are TRBV27 and TRBJ1-5; D is undetermined. The CDR3 extends over 13 amino acids. V was cut by 10 bases and J by 2 bases, with 12 bases left in between. Germline lookup yields CDR1 MNHEY and CDR2 SMNVEV (reference sequence). CDR3 in amino acids: CAISGAGNQPQHF. CDR3 nucleotide sequence: TGTGCCATCTCGGGAGCCGGCAATCAGCCCCAGCATTTT.

V and J are TRBV7-2 and TRBJ2-7; 8 nucleotides match TRBD2. The V gene's germline CDR1 is SGHTA and CDR2 FQGNSA. V was pared by 5 bases and J by 2 bases, with 5 bases of the junction left unmatched. CDR3 length equals 14 residues. The CDR3 nucleotides are TGTGCCAGCAGCAAATGGACTAGCACCTACGAGCAGTACTTC. Amino acid sequence: CASSKWTSTYEQYF.

The chain uses TRBV18 and TRBJ2-1, with D maybe TRBD2 (6 bases). The CDR3 is made up of 17 amino acids. In germline, CDR1 is KGHSH, CDR2 LQKENI. V lost 1 base to trimming and J lost 0 bases, with 13 bases between them. The CDR3 spells CASSPLTATSSYNEQFF. The CDR3 bases are TGTGCCAGCTCACCACTAACGGCGACTAGCTCCTACAATGAGCAGTTCTTC.

The chain couples TRBV5-4 to TRBJ2-1; no clear D gene. The CDR3 sequence is 13 residues long. V lost 2 bases and J 9 bases, leaving 12 bases between the germline ends. Germline V CDR1 and CDR2: SGHNT, YYREEE (reference sequence). CDR3 in amino acids: CASSFESSGEQFF. As DNA, the CDR3 is TGTGCCAGCAGCTTTGAGAGTTCGGGTGAGCAGTTCTTC.

The chain recombines TRBV6-1 with TRBJ2-7; D is possibly TRBD1 (5 bases). The germline V gene encodes CDR1 MNHNS and CDR2 SASEGT. The CDR3 has 15 amino acids. Trimming shortened V by 6 bases and J by 2 bases, and 17 bases separated the two germline ends. CDR3 DNA: TGTGCCAGCAGAACCGCGACAGTTTTTCCCTACGAGCAGTACTTC. This encodes CASRTATVFPYEQYF.

The rearrangement joins TRBV29-1 to TRBJ2-7; perhaps TRBD1 as D (5 bases). The V gene's germline CDR1 is SQVTM and CDR2 ANQGSEA. This CDR3 spans 13 amino acids. The ends were cut back, 7 bases at V and 0 bases at J, with 13 bases in the middle. Here the CDR3 reads CSADDSSSYEQYF. CDR3 bases: TGCAGCGCGGACGACAGTAGCTCCTACGAGCAGTACTTC.

The chain recombines TRBV14 with TRBJ1-1; weak D call: TRBD1 (6 bases). The V gene's germline CDR1 is SGHDN and CDR2 FVKESK. This CDR3 is built from 16 residues. Trimming pared 0 bases from V and 0 bases from J, leaving 11 bases between. Here the CDR3 reads CASSQDWGQMNTEAFF. CDR3 in DNA: TGTGCCAGCAGCCAAGATTGGGGGCAGATGAACACTGAAGCTTTCTTT.

The rearrangement uses TRBV10-3 and TRBJ2-7, with TRBD2 identical over 15 bases. V dropped 4 bases and J dropped 2; count of bases not matched to a gene: 6. Germline loops: CDR1 ENHRY, CDR2 SYGVKD. This CDR3 spans 17 amino acids. CDR3 bases: TGTGCCATCAGTGCGGGGGGACTAGCGGGAGGTACCTACGAGCAGTACTTC. Protein: CAISAGGLAGGTYEQYF.

V usage is TRBV10-3 and J usage is TRBJ1-4; 9 bases align to TRBD1. This CDR3 is 15 amino acids long. Germline assignment: CDR1 ENHRY and CDR2 SYGVKD. V gave up 3 bases and J gave up 4 bases; unmatched junction bases: 3. CDR3 in amino acids: CAISEGQGLNEKLFF. CDR3 in DNA: TGTGCCATCAGTGAAGGACAGGGGCTTAATGAAAAACTGTTTTTT.